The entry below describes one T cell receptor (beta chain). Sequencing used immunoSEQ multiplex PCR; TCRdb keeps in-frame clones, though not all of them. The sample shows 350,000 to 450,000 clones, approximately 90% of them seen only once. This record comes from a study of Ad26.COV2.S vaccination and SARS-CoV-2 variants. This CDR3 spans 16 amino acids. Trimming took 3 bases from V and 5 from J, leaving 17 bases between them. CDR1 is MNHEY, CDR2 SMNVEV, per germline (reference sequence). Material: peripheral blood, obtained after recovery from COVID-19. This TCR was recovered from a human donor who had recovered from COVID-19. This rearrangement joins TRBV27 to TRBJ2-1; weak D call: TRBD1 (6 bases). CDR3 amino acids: CASSFWGPSLDNEQFF. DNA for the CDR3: TGTGCCAGCAGTTTCTGGGGGCCCTCGCTGGACAATGAGCAGTTCTTC.